The 8 T cell receptor beta chains below all came from one sample that was sequenced in a study of PD-1 blockade in mismatch repair-deficient tumors. The data were produced by immunoSEQ multiplex PCR, yet TCRdb's version contains in-frame clones alone and is incomplete. Of some 16,000 clones detected, over 70% appear once; the ten largest clones hold more than 1.5%. The sample here was PBMCs, taken roughly 24 weeks after starting pembrolizumab. Source of these receptors: an adult with mismatch repair-deficient cancer.

J is TRBJ2-5 and V is TRBV5-4; 8 positions match TRBD1. J lost 4 bases, V lost 2 bases, and 1 base had no gene match. CDR1 is SGHNT, CDR2 YYREEE, per germline (reference sequence). The CDR3 is 13 amino acids. The CDR3 region is CASSLGQGETQYF. The DNA of the CDR3 is TGTGCCAGCAGCTTAGGACAGGGAGAGACCCAGTACTTC.

The J gene is TRBJ1-2, the V gene TRBV27, with D maybe TRBD1 (5 bases). Trimming took 1 base from V and 2 from J, leaving 8 bases between them. This CDR3 comprises 14 residues. Germline assignment: CDR1 MNHEY and CDR2 SMNVEV (reference sequence). The DNA for the CDR3 is TGTGCCAGCAGTTTATTGGACACGAACTATGGCTACACCTTC. This translates into CASSLLDTNYGYTF.

This sequence joins TRBV23-1 and TRBJ2-1; TRBD2 matches 12 bases. TRBV23-1 is placed among ORFs of uncertain function. The V segment lost 6 bases and the J segment 3 bases; nucleotides outside the gene matches: 3. The CDR3 totals 15 residues. The CDR3 protein is CASRLGLAGYNEQFF. CDR3 DNA: TGCGCCAGCAGACTGGGACTAGCGGGCTACAATGAGCAGTTCTTC.

This clone was seen only once. The rearrangement links TRBV27 to TRBJ1-1; 8 positions match TRBD1. There are 13 residues in the CDR3. Per germline, CDR1 MNHEY and CDR2 SMNVEV (reference sequence). J lost 10 bases, V lost 3 bases, and 7 bases had no gene match. The chain's CDR3 is CASSLSGGIRAFF. CDR3 sequence (DNA): TGTGCCAGCAGTTTGTCAGGGGGCATTAGAGCTTTCTTT.

CDR3 sequence: CASRGDSIRQYF. As DNA, the CDR3 is TGTGCCAGCAGAGGGGACAGTATACGGCAGTACTTC. This rearrangement joins TRBV2 to TRBJ2-7; 7 bases align to TRBD1. CDR3 length: 12 amino acids. V lost 6 bases and J lost 9; bases outside the gene matches: 8. CDR1 and CDR2 from the germline V gene are SNHLY and FYNNEI.

V gene TRBV7-3 combines with J gene TRBJ2-3; 13 bases line up with TRBD2. Trimming at V came to 4 bases and at J to 3 bases, leaving 4 bases not matched to a gene. The CDR3 runs 16 residues. Germline-derived CDR1 and CDR2 are SGHTA and FQGTGA. CDR3 sequence reads: CASSWGLAGKTDTQYF. CDR3 bases: TGTGCCAGCAGCTGGGGACTAGCGGGAAAAACAGATACGCAGTATTTT.

The chain has TRBV10-2 and TRBJ2-1; possible D gene TRBD2, 5 bases. From germline, CDR1 is WSHSY and CDR2 SAAADI. The CDR3 contains 14 residues. The V and J ends lost 8 bases and 0 bases respectively, with 11 bases between them. The CDR3 spells CASGVGSSYNEQFF. CDR3 DNA: TGCGCCAGCGGGGTGGGGAGCTCCTACAATGAGCAGTTCTTC.

This chain's CDR3 is CASSLSPGGGADTQYF. The CDR3 region has the DNA TGTGCCAGCAGTTTATCCCCGGGAGGAGGTGCAGATACGCAGTATTTT. The rearrangement joins TRBV27 to TRBJ2-3, with 7 bases fitting TRBD2. CDR3 size: 16 residues. V trimming: 0 bases; J trimming: 4 bases; junction bases outside the gene matches: 7. In germline, CDR1 is MNHEY, CDR2 SMNVEV (reference sequence).